The 22 T cell receptor beta chains listed next were all sequenced from one sample in a study of T-cell memory formation after mild COVID-19. TCRdb processed the 5' RACE reads anew with MiXCR; each CDR3 protein has one entry. Counted here are about 400,000 distinct CDR3 sequences, about 22% occurring once; the ten biggest clones make up roughly 13%. The sequenced sample was PBMCs or a T cell subset sorted from them (not recorded which). These receptors came from an adult woman who had mild COVID-19 (a few samples of this study predate the infection). Cell type and time point are not known.

This chain connects TRBV7-9 to TRBJ1-2; the D gene is possibly TRBD1 (5 bases). This CDR3 has 14 amino acids. Germline CDR1 SEHNR, CDR2 FQNEAQ (reference sequence). The germline V and J ends were trimmed by 7 bases and 6 bases, with 18 bases remaining between them. The CDR3 nucleotides are TGTGCCAGCATCGGGGGGGTTTCTGACCATGGCTACACCTTC. Its translation is CASIGGVSDHGYTF.

The V and J genes are TRBV20-1 and TRBJ2-7; the match to TRBD2 covers 12 bases. The CDR3 contains 17 residues. Germline V gene lookup returns CDR1 DFQATT and CDR2 SNEGSKA (reference sequence). The junction had 14 bases not matched to a gene; V was cut back by 1 base and J by 7 bases. The CDR3 spells CSARGGSRLAGVDEQYF. CDR3 sequence (DNA): TGCAGTGCTAGAGGGGGAAGCCGACTAGCGGGAGTAGATGAGCAGTACTTC.

The rearrangement links TRBV11-3 to TRBJ2-7; D remains ambiguous. The CDR3 consists of 15 residues. Trimming shortened V by 1 base and J by 0 bases, and 10 bases separated the two germline ends. Germline CDR1 is SGHNT and CDR2 is YENEEA. CDR3 region: CASSLGQDPSYEQYF. The CDR3 nucleotides are TGTGCCAGCAGCTTAGGGCAGGACCCCTCCTACGAGCAGTACTTC.

The chain has TRBV15 and TRBJ1-2; D is unclear. The CDR3 consists of 11 residues. Trimming removed 0 bases at V and 6 bases at J, with 2 bases between. Per the germline V gene, CDR1 is LNHNV and CDR2 is YYDKDF (reference sequence). CDR3 protein: CATSRDHGYTF. The CDR3 DNA follows: TGTGCCACCAGCAGAGATCATGGCTACACCTTC.

This clonotype has just a few counts. The chain joins TRBV5-1 to TRBJ2-7, with a tentative D call TRBD2 (6 bases). This CDR3 is 13 amino acids long. Trimming removed 6 bases from V and 3 bases from J, with 13 bases in between. Germline CDR1 reads SGHRS; CDR2 reads YFSETQ. DNA for the CDR3: TGCGCCAGCACCCCGGGAGTAGGCTACGAGCAGTACTTC. Translation: CASTPGVGYEQYF.

There are a few counts of this clonotype. The genes are TRBV3-1 and TRBJ2-1; 7 nucleotides match TRBD2. The V segment lost 5 bases and the J segment 2 bases; nucleotides outside the gene matches: 12. CDR3 length: 17 amino acids. Germline CDR1 reads LGHDT; CDR2 reads YNNKEL (reference sequence). In nucleotides, the CDR3 is TGTGCCAGCAGCAGCCGACTCTTGCGGGAGACCTACAATGAGCAGTTCTTC. Its protein is CASSSRLLRETYNEQFF.

CDR3 DNA sequence: TGTGCCAGCAGCTTACATCAGGGGGGTATGAACACTGAAGCTTTCTTT. Its protein product is CASSLHQGGMNTEAFF. The chain carries TRBV11-3 and TRBJ1-1, with TRBD1 matching 7 bases. CDR1 and CDR2 from the germline V gene are SGHNT and YENEEA. The V and J ends lost 2 bases and 0 bases, in that order; junction bases with no gene match: 6. The CDR3 has 16 amino acids. Looking up the rest from reference TRBV11-3 and TRBJ1-1 gives the full variable domain: EAGVVQSPRYKIIEKKQPVAFWCNPISGHNTLYWYLQNLGQGPELLIRYENEEAVDDSQLPKDRFSAERLKGVDSTLKIQPAELGDSAVYLCASSLHQGGMNTEAFFGQGTRLTVV.

V is TRBV30 and J is TRBJ1-3; tentatively, D is TRBD1 (6 bases). The V end was cut by 0 bases, the J end by 0 bases, with 12 bases between. This CDR3 is built from 16 residues. Germline loops: CDR1 GTSNPN, CDR2 SVGIG (reference sequence). CDR3 sequence: CAWSVLPTGSGNTIYF. In DNA form, the CDR3 reads TGTGCCTGGAGTGTCCTCCCGACAGGCTCTGGAAACACCATATATTTT.

This clonotype was counted only a few times. The chain links TRBV6-6 to TRBJ1-2; maybe TRBD1 (5 bases). The V end lost 0 bases, the J end lost 6 bases, and 20 bases lay between the germline ends. The CDR3 runs to 17 residues. The V gene's germline CDR1 is MNHNY and CDR2 SVGAGI (reference sequence). The CDR3 region is CASSYSSPRRDLDGYTF. CDR3 in DNA: TGTGCCAGCAGTTACTCATCCCCGCGGCGGGACCTGGATGGCTACACCTTC.

V usage is TRBV7-8 and J usage is TRBJ1-4; the D gene is possibly TRBD1 (5 bases). CDR1 is SGHVS, CDR2 FQNEAQ, per germline. The CDR3 has 15 amino acids. Trimming left V 4 bases short and J 0 bases short, with 9 bases between. The DNA of the CDR3 is TGTGCCAGCAGCTCGACAGTCGCAACTAATGAAAAACTGTTTTTT. It specifies CASSSTVATNEKLFF.

The J gene is TRBJ2-5, the V gene TRBV18; D is perhaps TRBD2 (6 bases). The CDR3 runs 14 residues. Trimming stripped 2 bases from V and 2 bases from J, with 9 bases between. Germline loops: CDR1 KGHSH, CDR2 LQKENI. CDR3 sequence reads: CASSPGRQQETQYF. In DNA form, the CDR3 reads TGTGCCAGCTCACCAGGGAGGCAGCAAGAGACCCAGTACTTC. Variable domain in full (rest from reference TRBV18 and TRBJ2-5): NAGVMQNPRHLVRRRGQEARLRCSPMKGHSHVYWYRQLPEEGLKFMVYLQKENIIDESGMPKERFSAEFPKEGPSILRIQQVVRGDSAAYFCASSPGRQQETQYFGPGTRLLVL.

The gene calls are TRBV15 and TRBJ2-5, with D possibly being TRBD2 (5 bases). Germline CDR1 LNHNV, CDR2 YYDKDF (reference sequence). V gave up 0 bases and J gave up 4 bases, with 12 bases separating them. The CDR3 totals 15 residues. The CDR3, as DNA: TGTGCCACCAGCAGAGATCGGGGATCGGCAGAGACCCAGTACTTC. Its protein product is CATSRDRGSAETQYF.

This clonotype was seen a few times. This CDR3 reads CASRQGPNTGELFF. The DNA for the CDR3 is TGTGCCAGCAGACAGGGGCCGAACACCGGGGAGCTGTTTTTT. The V call is TRBV9, the J call TRBJ2-2; 7 bases are a match to TRBD1. The CDR3 is 14 residues long. V shed 5 bases and J 0 bases; nucleotides not matched to a gene: 1. Germline loops: CDR1 SGDLS, CDR2 YYNGEE.

This clonotype was observed a few times. The gene calls are TRBV7-9 and TRBJ2-1; TRBD2 agrees at 9 bases. The CDR3 is 14 residues long. V was clipped by 0 bases and J by 8 bases; unmatched bases: 2. Germline assignment: CDR1 SEHNR and CDR2 FQNEAQ (reference sequence). The chain's CDR3 is CASSLAAGGYEQFF. The DNA of the CDR3 is TGTGCCAGCAGCTTAGCAGCGGGAGGATATGAGCAGTTCTTC.

The chain has TRBV5-1 and TRBJ2-2, with 8 positions matching TRBD1. V lost 4 bases, J lost 10 bases, and 9 bases stayed unmatched. This CDR3 has 14 amino acids. CDR1 and CDR2 (germline): SGHRS, YFSETQ. The CDR3 loop reads CASSDGQGVAELFF. Here the CDR3 DNA reads TGCGCCAGCAGCGATGGACAGGGCGTTGCGGAGCTGTTTTTT. Full variable domain (remainder filled in from reference TRBV5-1 and TRBJ2-2): KAGVTQTPRYLIKTRGQQVTLSCSPISGHRSVSWYQQTPGQGLQFLFEYFSETQRNKGNFPGRFSGRQFSNSRSEMNVSTLELGDSALYLCASSDGQGVAELFFGEGSRLTVL.

The rearrangement joins TRBV15 to TRBJ2-5; weak D call: TRBD1 (5 bases). Germline V gives CDR1 LNHNV, CDR2 YYDKDF (reference sequence). V shed 5 bases and J shed 5 bases, with 18 bases lying between them. The CDR3 runs to 15 residues. The CDR3, as DNA: TGTGCCACCAGCCCCCGGGCCCAGGGCAGGGAGACCCAGTACTTC. Translating it yields CATSPRAQGRETQYF.

The J gene is TRBJ2-3, the V gene TRBV9, with D tentatively TRBD1 (6 bases). Trimming left V 3 bases short and J 0 bases short, with 14 bases between. Germline CDR1 SGDLS, CDR2 YYNGEE. The CDR3 loop spans 16 amino acids. The CDR3, as DNA: TGTGCCAGCAGCGATGGGGACACCTTGAGCACAGATACGCAGTATTTT. It is translated as CASSDGDTLSTDTQYF.

The chain has TRBV5-1 and TRBJ1-5; TRBD1 is a possible D gene (6 bases). V was shortened by 4 bases and J by 4 bases, with 9 bases between the two germline ends. CDR3 length: 13 residues. Germline V CDR1 and CDR2: SGHRS, YFSETQ. The CDR3: CASSKRGNQPQHF. In DNA form, the CDR3 reads TGCGCCAGCAGCAAAAGGGGGAATCAGCCCCAGCATTTT.

This clonotype is a singleton in its sample. The chain recombines TRBV4-2 with TRBJ2-7, with 7 bases aligning to TRBD1. V shed 6 bases and J 2 bases; nucleotides not matched to a gene: 4. In germline, CDR1 is LGHNA, CDR2 YNFKEQ. This CDR3 contains 13 residues. The chain's CDR3 is CASRRGQTYEQYF. CDR3 DNA sequence: TGTGCCAGCAGAAGGGGGCAAACCTACGAGCAGTACTTC.

This chain joins TRBV27 and TRBJ2-1, with D perhaps matching TRBD1 or TRBD2 (5 bases each). The V end was cut by 2 bases, the J end by 2 bases, with 13 bases between. The CDR3 loop spans 16 amino acids. Germline CDR1 reads MNHEY; CDR2 reads SMNVEV (reference sequence). In DNA form, the CDR3 reads TGTGCCAGCAGTTTAGGGACCCCTAGCCCCTACAATGAGCAGTTCTTC. This sequence encodes CASSLGTPSPYNEQFF.

This clonotype was detected many times. The chain has TRBV28 and TRBJ2-7; tentative D call: TRBD1 (6 bases). This CDR3 is 13 amino acids long. Germline V gene data show CDR1 as MDHEN and CDR2 as SYDVKM. Trimming removed 6 bases at V and 0 bases at J, with 9 bases between. CDR3 in amino acids: CASSVTGSYEQYF. The CDR3, as DNA: TGTGCCAGCAGCGTGACAGGCTCCTACGAGCAGTACTTC.

This clonotype has more than one count but fewer than ten. The CDR3 region has the DNA TGTGCCATCAGTTCAGGGCTAGATGAGACCCAGTACTTC. Encoded protein: CAISSGLDETQYF. The chain combines TRBV10-3 with TRBJ2-5; D is perhaps TRBD1 (5 bases). Deletions cut 5 bases from V and 5 bases from J, with 12 bases between. The CDR3 loop spans 13 amino acids. Germline-derived CDR1 and CDR2 are ENHRY and SYGVKD.